These T cell receptor beta chains were read from a single sample in a study of CD8 T cells in ankylosing spondylitis. TCRdb itself ran the 5' RACE reads through MiXCR, one entry per CDR3 protein. The sample lists over 600,000 distinct CDR3 sequences, around 20% occurring once. Input material: blood, either unsorted or a sorted T cell fraction (not recorded which). These receptors all come from a male donor with ankylosing spondylitis. Both conserved end residues are part of each CDR3. Each record gives: D gene, J gene, clone size, V gene, CDR3 protein. D genes are given only for firm matches. Size is stated for part of the rows, as once, few or many counts, or as a class when the clone is expanded.

D: -; J: TRBJ2-2; size: -; V: TRBV4-1; CDR3: CASSQSGLANLNTGELFF
D: TRBD2; J: TRBJ2-3; size: -; V: TRBV6-1; CDR3: CASMVAGGPDTQYF
D: -; J: TRBJ1-2; size: many; V: TRBV20-1; CDR3: CSARDSANTF
D: -; J: TRBJ1-4; size: few; V: TRBV12-3/TRBV12-4; CDR3: CASGGNEKLFF
D: TRBD1; J: TRBJ1-1; size: -; V: TRBV12-3/TRBV12-4; CDR3: CASSPGTGVRAEAFF
D: TRBD2; J: TRBJ2-7; size: few; V: TRBV11-2; CDR3: CASSLELAGAYEQYF
D: -; J: TRBJ2-3; size: few; V: TRBV5-6; CDR3: CASSLDSTQADTQYF
D: -; J: TRBJ1-4; size: -; V: TRBV4-1; CDR3: CASSLRGTELFF
D: -; J: TRBJ1-2; size: -; V: TRBV15; CDR3: CATSRDAATNYGYTF
D: TRBD1; J: TRBJ2-7; size: few; V: TRBV5-8; CDR3: CASSHHTPGTGDDEQYF
D: -; J: TRBJ2-3; size: few; V: TRBV7-8; CDR3: CASSLAERTTDTQYF
D: TRBD2; J: TRBJ2-7; size: many; V: TRBV27; CDR3: CASSRGVGEQYF
D: TRBD1; J: TRBJ1-1; size: many; V: TRBV29-1; CDR3: CSSGQSNTEAFF
D: -; J: TRBJ2-1; size: -; V: TRBV7-2; CDR3: CASSAGARVNEQFF
D: TRBD2; J: TRBJ2-3; size: -; V: TRBV7-8; CDR3: CASSSGLATFTDTQYF
D: TRBD2; J: TRBJ2-3; size: few; V: TRBV4-3; CDR3: CASSQDLRLAGGIRGTDTQYF
D: TRBD2; J: TRBJ2-2; size: few; V: TRBV12-3/TRBV12-4; CDR3: CASSIGLASTGELFF
D: TRBD1; J: TRBJ1-1; size: many; V: TRBV7-6; CDR3: CASSPAGTGATEAFF
D: TRBD1; J: TRBJ2-7; size: once; V: TRBV11-2; CDR3: CASSFAGQGNEQYF
D: -; J: TRBJ2-1; size: -; V: TRBV12-3/TRBV12-4; CDR3: CASSFRQANYNEQFF
D: -; J: TRBJ2-7; size: many; V: TRBV5-1; CDR3: CASSWPSYEQYF
D: TRBD2; J: TRBJ2-5; size: few; V: TRBV20-1; CDR3: CSAQGAGGRQETQYF
D: -; J: TRBJ1-1; size: many; V: TRBV5-1; CDR3: CASSNFTGSMNTEAFF
D: -; J: TRBJ2-1; size: few; V: TRBV5-1; CDR3: CASSLPVGAREQFF
D: -; J: TRBJ1-2; size: many; V: TRBV4-1; CDR3: CASSQEGNYGYTF
D: TRBD2; J: TRBJ2-7; size: few; V: TRBV15; CDR3: CATSRVLAAAYEQYF
D: TRBD1; J: TRBJ2-1; size: -; V: TRBV7-9; CDR3: CASSPGDSREQFF
D: -; J: TRBJ1-1; size: few; V: TRBV12-3/TRBV12-4; CDR3: CASTSEGMNTEAFF
D: TRBD1; J: TRBJ1-4; size: -; V: TRBV4-3; CDR3: CASSQGARGATNEKLFF
D: TRBD1; J: TRBJ2-1; size: -; V: TRBV6-2/TRBV6-3; CDR3: CASRLGQGVEQFF
D: TRBD2; J: TRBJ2-3; size: -; V: TRBV12-3/TRBV12-4; CDR3: CASRRTSSDTQYF
D: TRBD1; J: TRBJ2-2; size: -; V: TRBV5-8; CDR3: CAPGRGTGMTGELFF
D: -; J: TRBJ1-5; size: -; V: TRBV29-1; CDR3: CSVAGGEGRNQPQHF
D: -; J: TRBJ2-3; size: -; V: TRBV29-1; CDR3: CSVDLQSTDTQYF
D: TRBD1; J: TRBJ1-5; size: -; V: TRBV12-3/TRBV12-4; CDR3: CASSHDRVYQPQHF
D: -; J: TRBJ2-7; size: -; V: TRBV10-3; CDR3: CATGSRGYEQYF
D: -; J: TRBJ2-6; size: few; V: TRBV4-1; CDR3: CASSQAEGASGANVLTF
D: -; J: TRBJ2-3; size: -; V: TRBV7-8; CDR3: CASILYRF
D: -; J: TRBJ2-2; size: few; V: TRBV4-3; CDR3: CASSQGRGPGNTGELFF